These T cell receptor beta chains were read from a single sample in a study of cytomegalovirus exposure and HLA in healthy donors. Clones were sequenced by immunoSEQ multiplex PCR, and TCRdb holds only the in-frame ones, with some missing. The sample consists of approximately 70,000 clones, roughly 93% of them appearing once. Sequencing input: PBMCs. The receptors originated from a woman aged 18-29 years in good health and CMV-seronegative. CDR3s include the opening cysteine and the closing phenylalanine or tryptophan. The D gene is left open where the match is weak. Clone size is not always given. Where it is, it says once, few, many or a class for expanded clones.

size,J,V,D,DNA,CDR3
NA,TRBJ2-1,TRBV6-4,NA,TGTGCCAGCAGTGACTGGGGGACTGCCTCCTACAATGAGCAGTTCTTC,CASSDWGTASYNEQFF
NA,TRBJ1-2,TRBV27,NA,TGTGCCAGCAGTTTGTCACCACTAACCCGTTATGGCTACACCTTC,CASSLSPLTRYGYTF
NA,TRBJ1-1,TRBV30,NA,TGTGCCGCGGGAGGGTACACTGAAGCTTTCTTT,CAAGGYTEAFF
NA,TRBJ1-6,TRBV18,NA,TGTGCCAGCTCACCACTAGAGAATTCACCCCTCCACTTT,CASSPLENSPLHF
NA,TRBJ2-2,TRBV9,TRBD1,TGTGCCAGCAGCGCACAGGGGGGTTCGGGGGAGCTGTTTTTT,CASSAQGGSGELFF
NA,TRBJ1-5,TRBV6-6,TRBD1,TGTGCCAGCAGTTACTTGACAGGGGGTTATCAGCCCCAGCATTTT,CASSYLTGGYQPQHF
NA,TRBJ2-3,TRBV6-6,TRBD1,TGTGCCAGCAGTTACTTGGGACAGACCACAGATACGCAGTATTTT,CASSYLGQTTDTQYF
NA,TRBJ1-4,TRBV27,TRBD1,TGTGCCAGCAGTTCTTGGACAGGGGGGAGGGAAAAACTGTTTTTT,CASSSWTGGREKLFF
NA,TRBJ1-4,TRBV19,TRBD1,TGTGCCAGTAGTCCACCAGGGGGCGCAGCCAATGAAAAACTGTTTTTT,CASSPPGGAANEKLFF
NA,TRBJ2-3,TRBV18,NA,TGTGCCAGCTCACCACCTTCGAGGGATACGCAGTATTTT,CASSPPSRDTQYF
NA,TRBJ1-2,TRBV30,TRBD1,TGTGCCTGGAGTGGACAGGGAGGATCTGGCTACACCTTC,CAWSGQGGSGYTF
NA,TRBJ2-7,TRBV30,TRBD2,TGTGCCTGGAGTGTCGGTGGGACTAACTACGAGCAGTACTTC,CAWSVGGTNYEQYF
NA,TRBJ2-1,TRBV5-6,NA,TGTGCCAGCAGCTTGGAGCTAGCGACCTACAATGAGCAGTTCTTC,CASSLELATYNEQFF
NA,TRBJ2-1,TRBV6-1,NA,TGTGCCAGCAGTGAGGGGTTGAGGAGGGCCGACAATGAGCAGTTCTTC,CASSEGLRRADNEQFF
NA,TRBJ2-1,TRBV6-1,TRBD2,TGTGCCAGCAGTGAAGAGACTAGCGGCTACAATGAGCAGTTCTTC,CASSEETSGYNEQFF
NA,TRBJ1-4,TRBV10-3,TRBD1,TGTGCCATCAGCCGGACAGGGGATAATGAAAAACTGTTTTTT,CAISRTGDNEKLFF
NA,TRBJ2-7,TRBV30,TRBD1,TGTGCCTACATCGACAGGGGATCTAGCTCCTACGAGCAGTACTTC,CAYIDRGSSSYEQYF
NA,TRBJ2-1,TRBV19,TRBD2,TGTGCCAGTAAGTCCCGCGGGGGGACCAATGAGCAGTTCTTC,CASKSRGGTNEQFF
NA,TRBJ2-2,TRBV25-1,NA,TGTGCCAGCAGATCCTTTGCGAACACCGGGGAGCTGTTTTTT,CASRSFANTGELFF
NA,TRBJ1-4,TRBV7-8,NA,TGTGCCAGCAGCTTAGTAGGGGGTGCTGAAAAACTGTTTTTT,CASSLVGGAEKLFF
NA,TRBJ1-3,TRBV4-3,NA,TGCGCCAGCAGCCAAGATATGTCCAGGGGCACTGGAAACACCATATATTTT,CASSQDMSRGTGNTIYF
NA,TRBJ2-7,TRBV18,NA,TGTGCCAGCTCACCTCCCGGGGAGGACGAGCAGTACTTC,CASSPPGEDEQYF
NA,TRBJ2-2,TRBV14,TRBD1,TGTGCCAGCAGCTACAGGGGGACCGGGGAGCTGTTTTTT,CASSYRGTGELFF
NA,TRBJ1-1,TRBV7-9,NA,TGTGCCAGCAGCCGGACTGAAAGGGACACTGAAGCTTTCTTT,CASSRTERDTEAFF
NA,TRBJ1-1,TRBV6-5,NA,TGTGCCAGCAGTTCTCGGAGCACTGAAGCTTTCTTT,CASSSRSTEAFF
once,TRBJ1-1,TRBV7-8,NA,TGTGCCAGCAGCTTAGCCGAGAGTAACACTGAAGCTTTCTTT,CASSLAESNTEAFF
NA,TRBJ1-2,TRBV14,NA,TGTGCCAGCAGCCAAGATTGGACAGACTATGGCTACACCTTC,CASSQDWTDYGYTF